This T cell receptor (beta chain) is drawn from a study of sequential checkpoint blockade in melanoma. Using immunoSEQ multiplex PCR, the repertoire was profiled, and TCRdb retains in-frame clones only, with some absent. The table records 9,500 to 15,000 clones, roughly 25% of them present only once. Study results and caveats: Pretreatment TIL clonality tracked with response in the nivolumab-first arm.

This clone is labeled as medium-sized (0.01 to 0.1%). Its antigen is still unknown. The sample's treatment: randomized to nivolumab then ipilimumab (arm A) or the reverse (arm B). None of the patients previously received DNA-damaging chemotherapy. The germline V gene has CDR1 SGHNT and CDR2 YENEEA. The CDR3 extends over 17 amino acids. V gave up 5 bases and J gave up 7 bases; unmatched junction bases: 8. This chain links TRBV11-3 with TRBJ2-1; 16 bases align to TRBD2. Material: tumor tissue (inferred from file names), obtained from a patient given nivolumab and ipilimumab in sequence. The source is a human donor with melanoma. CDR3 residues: CASSQPGLAGGQNEQFF. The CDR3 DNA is TGTGCCAGCAGCCAACCGGGACTAGCGGGGGGGCAGAATGAGCAGTTCTTC.